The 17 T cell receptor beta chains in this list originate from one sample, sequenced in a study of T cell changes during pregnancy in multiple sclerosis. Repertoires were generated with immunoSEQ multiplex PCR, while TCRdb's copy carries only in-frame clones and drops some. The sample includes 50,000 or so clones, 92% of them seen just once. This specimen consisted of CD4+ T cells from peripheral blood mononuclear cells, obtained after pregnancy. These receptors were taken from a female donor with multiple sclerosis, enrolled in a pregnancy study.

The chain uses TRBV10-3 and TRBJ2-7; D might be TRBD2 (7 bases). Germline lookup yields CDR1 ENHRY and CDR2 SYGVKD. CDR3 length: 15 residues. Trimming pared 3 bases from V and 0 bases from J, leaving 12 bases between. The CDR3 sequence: CAISDRGGSSYEQYF. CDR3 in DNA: TGTGCCATCAGTGATAGGGGGGGAAGCTCCTACGAGCAGTACTTC.

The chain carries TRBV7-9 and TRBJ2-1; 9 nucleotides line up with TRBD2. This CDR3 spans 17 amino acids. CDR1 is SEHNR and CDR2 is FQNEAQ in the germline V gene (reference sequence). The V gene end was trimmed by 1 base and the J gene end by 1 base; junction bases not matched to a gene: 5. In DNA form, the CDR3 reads TGTGCCAGCAGCTTAGGAAGCGGGAGGTTATCCTACAATGAGCAGTTCTTC. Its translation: CASSLGSGRLSYNEQFF.

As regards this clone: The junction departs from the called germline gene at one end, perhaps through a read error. The CDR3 here is CAGSPSLADDTQYF. In DNA form, the CDR3 reads TGCGCCGGCAGCCCGTCACTAGCGGACGATACGCAGTATTTT. This chain joins TRBV4-3 and TRBJ2-3, with 8 bases lining up with TRBD2. Germline CDR1 is LGHNA and CDR2 is YSLEER. The CDR3 loop spans 14 amino acids.

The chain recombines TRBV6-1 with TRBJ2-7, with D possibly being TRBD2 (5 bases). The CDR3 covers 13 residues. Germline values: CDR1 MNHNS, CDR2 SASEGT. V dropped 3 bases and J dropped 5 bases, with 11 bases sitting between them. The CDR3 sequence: CASSERVGDEQYF. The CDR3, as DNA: TGTGCCAGCAGTGAGAGGGTGGGAGACGAGCAGTACTTC.

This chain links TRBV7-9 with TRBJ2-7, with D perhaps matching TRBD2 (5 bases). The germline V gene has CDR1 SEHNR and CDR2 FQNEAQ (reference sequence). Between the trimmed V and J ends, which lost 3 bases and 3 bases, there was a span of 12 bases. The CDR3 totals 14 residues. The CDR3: CASSLAGGNYEQYF. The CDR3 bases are TGTGCCAGCAGCTTGGCGGGTGGGAACTACGAGCAGTACTTC.

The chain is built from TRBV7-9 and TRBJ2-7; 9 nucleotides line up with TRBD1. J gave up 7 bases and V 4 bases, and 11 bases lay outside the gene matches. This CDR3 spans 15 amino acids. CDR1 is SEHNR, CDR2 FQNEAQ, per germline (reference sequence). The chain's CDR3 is CASSSGTGTPEEQYF. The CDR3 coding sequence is TGTGCCAGCAGCTCCGGGACAGGGACCCCGGAGGAGCAGTACTTC.

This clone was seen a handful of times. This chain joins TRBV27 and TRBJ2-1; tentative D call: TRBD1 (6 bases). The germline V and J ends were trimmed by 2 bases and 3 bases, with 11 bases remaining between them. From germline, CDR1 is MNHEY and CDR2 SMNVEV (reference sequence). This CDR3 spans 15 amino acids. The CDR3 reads CASSLQDSYYNEQFF. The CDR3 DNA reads TGTGCCAGCAGTTTACAGGACAGCTACTACAATGAGCAGTTCTTC.

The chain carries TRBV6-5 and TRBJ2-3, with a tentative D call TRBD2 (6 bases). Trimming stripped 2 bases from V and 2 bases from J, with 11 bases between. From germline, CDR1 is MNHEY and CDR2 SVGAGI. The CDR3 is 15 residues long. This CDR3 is CASSYGGGPTDTQYF. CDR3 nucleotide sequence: TGTGCCAGCAGTTACGGAGGAGGGCCCACAGATACGCAGTATTTT.

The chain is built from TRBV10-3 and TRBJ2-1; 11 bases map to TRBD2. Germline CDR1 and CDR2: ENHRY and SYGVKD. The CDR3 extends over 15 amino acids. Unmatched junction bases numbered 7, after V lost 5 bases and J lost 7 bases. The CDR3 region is CAISSSGRARNEQFF. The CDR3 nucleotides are TGTGCCATCAGTAGTAGCGGGAGGGCCAGGAATGAGCAGTTCTTC.

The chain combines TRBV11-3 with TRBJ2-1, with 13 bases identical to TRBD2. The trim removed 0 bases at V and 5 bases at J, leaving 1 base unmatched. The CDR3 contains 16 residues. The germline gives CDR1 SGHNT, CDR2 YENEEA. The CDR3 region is CASSLELAGGNNEQFF. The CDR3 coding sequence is TGTGCCAGCAGCTTAGAACTAGCGGGAGGGAACAATGAGCAGTTCTTC. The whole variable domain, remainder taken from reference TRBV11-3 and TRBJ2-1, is EAGVVQSPRYKIIEKKQPVAFWCNPISGHNTLYWYLQNLGQGPELLIRYENEEAVDDSQLPKDRFSAERLKGVDSTLKIQPAELGDSAVYLCASSLELAGGNNEQFFGPGTRLTVL.

CDR3 sequence (DNA): TGTGCCAGCAGCGTAGGCCAGTATAATTCACCCCTCCACTTT. As protein: CASSVGQYNSPLHF. The chain links TRBV9 to TRBJ1-6, with D hard to call. Germline assignment: CDR1 SGDLS and CDR2 YYNGEE. V lost 0 bases, J lost 4 bases, and 5 bases lay in between. There are 14 residues in the CDR3.

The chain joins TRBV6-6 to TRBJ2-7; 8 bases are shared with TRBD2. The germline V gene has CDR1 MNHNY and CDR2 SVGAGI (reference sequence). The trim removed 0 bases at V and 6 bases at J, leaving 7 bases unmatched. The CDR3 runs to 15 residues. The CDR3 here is CASSYSPGLDGEQYF. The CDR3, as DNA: TGTGCCAGCAGTTACTCTCCGGGACTAGACGGCGAGCAGTACTTC.

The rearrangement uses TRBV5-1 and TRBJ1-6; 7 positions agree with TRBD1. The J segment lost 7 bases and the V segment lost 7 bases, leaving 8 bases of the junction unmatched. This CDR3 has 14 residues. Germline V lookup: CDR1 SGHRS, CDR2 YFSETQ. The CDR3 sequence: CASRPGTENSPLHF. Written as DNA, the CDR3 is TGCGCCAGCCGTCCCGGGACAGAAAATTCACCCCTCCACTTT.

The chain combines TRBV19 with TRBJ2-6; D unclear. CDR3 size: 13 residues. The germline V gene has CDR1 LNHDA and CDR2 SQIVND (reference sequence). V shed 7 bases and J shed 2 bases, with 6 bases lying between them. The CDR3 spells CASTDTGANVLTF. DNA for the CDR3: TGTGCCAGTACCGACACTGGGGCCAACGTCCTGACTTTC.

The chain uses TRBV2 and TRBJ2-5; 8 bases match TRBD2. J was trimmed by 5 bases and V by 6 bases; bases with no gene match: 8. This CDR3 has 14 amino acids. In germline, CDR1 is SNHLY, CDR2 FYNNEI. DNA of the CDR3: TGTGCCAGCAGCGACGGGAGGGGTCGGGAGACCCAGTACTTC. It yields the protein CASSDGRGRETQYF.

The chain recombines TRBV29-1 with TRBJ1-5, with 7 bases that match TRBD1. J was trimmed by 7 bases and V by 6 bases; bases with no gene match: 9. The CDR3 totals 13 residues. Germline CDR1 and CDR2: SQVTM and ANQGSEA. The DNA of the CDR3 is TGCAGCGTCGATACAGGGGTTGGCCAGCCCCAGCATTTT. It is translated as CSVDTGVGQPQHF.

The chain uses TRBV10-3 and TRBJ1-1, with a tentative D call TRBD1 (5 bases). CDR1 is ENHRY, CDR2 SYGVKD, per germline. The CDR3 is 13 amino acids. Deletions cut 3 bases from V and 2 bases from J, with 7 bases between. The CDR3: CAISDWGNTEAFF. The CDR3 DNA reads TGTGCCATCAGTGACTGGGGCAACACTGAAGCTTTCTTT.